This T cell receptor beta chain is drawn from a study of cytomegalovirus exposure and HLA in healthy donors. Study-level results: Researchers reported from a later analysis that most CMV-associated TCR beta chains appeared HLA-restricted. More clonal expansion characterized HLA-associated TCR beta chains than equally common others in a later analysis.

PCR involved 60 Vbeta and 13 Jbeta primers. Measured with immunoSEQ multiplex PCR; TCRdb has only the in-frame clones, and not every one. The table includes about 160,000 clones, 82% detected once. Note on this clone: Its antigen is currently unknown.

This CDR3 is built from 16 residues. Germline CDR1 MRHNA, CDR2 SNTAGT. V lost 11 bases to trimming and J lost 5 bases; unmatched junction nucleotides: 17. The sequence was obtained from a man aged 45-65 years in good health and CMV-seropositive. The chain links TRBV6-4 to TRBJ1-1; the match to TRBD1 covers 10 bases. The sequenced material came from PBMCs. CDR3 amino acids: CAVRDQGTGEETEAFF. The CDR3 DNA sequence: TGTGCCGTGCGTGACCAAGGGACAGGGGAAGAGACTGAAGCTTTCTTT.